The sequence of this T cell receptor beta chain was determined in a study of CD8+CD57+ T cells in acquired aplastic anemia. As for the study in general: Isolated CD4+ and CD8+ cells, once sorted, yielded DNA averaging approximately 3 ug. General study findings and limits: Around 29 CD8+ CDR3 sequences were shared between patients and controls.

The CDR3 consists of 12 residues. V was clipped by 6 bases and J by 6 bases, with 9 bases between them. CDR1 and CDR2 (germline): PRHDT, FYEKMQ (reference sequence). This clonotype was counted at least ten times. Its target is unknown. TCR beta VDJ and CDR3 profiling used genomic DNA as template. Via MiXCR, TCRdb re-called the reads, giving one row per CDR3 protein. Among roughly 500,000 distinct CDR3 sequences listed, more than 25% were seen once. All sequencing subjects had displayed CD8+CD57+ cell expansion on flow cytometry. This clonotype was sampled from a human donor with aplastic anemia. The source material was sorted CD4+, CD8+, or CD8+CD57+ T cells (not recorded which) from PBMCs. The V gene is TRBV13, the J gene TRBJ2-1; weak D call: TRBD1 (5 bases). The CDR3, as DNA: TGTGCCAGCAGTATACAGGTCAATGAGCAGTTCTTC. It codes for CASSIQVNEQFF.